The T cell receptor (beta chain) described here comes from a study of cytomegalovirus exposure and HLA in healthy donors. Nominal health characterized the donors when sampled, though unrecorded immune exposures were likely. With 60 Vbeta and 13 Jbeta primers, the PCR was carried out. The repertoire was sequenced with immunoSEQ multiplex PCR; TCRdb's copy has only in-frame clones and lacks some. The sample consists of hundreds of thousands of clones, around nine tenths of them appearing once. Whole-study findings and limits: Near-uniform donor sequencing depth was presumed by presence/absence analyses.

Germline-derived CDR1 and CDR2 are GTSNPN and SVGIG (reference sequence). There are 14 residues in the CDR3. Trimming took 0 bases from V and 7 from J, leaving 15 bases between them. As regards this clone: Its antigen is not identified.

The TCR comes from a young woman in good health and CMV-seronegative. This chain links TRBV30 with TRBJ1-1, with D tentatively TRBD1 (5 bases). The sample comprised PBMCs. In DNA form, the CDR3 reads TGTGCCTGGAGTGTACTATTGGCGGGGGATGAAGCTTTCTTT. This sequence encodes CAWSVLLAGDEAFF.